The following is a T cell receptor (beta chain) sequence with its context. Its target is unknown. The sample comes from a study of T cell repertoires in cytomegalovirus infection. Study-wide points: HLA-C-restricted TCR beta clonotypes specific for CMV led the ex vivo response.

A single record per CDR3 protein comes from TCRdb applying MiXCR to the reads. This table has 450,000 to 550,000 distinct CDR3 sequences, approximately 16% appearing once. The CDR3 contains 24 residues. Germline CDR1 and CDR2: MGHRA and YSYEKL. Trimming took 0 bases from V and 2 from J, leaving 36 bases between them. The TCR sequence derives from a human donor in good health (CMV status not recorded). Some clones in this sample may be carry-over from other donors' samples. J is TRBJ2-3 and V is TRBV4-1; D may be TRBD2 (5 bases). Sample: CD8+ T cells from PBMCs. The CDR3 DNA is TGCGCCAGCAGCCAAGATCGGAGGACCCCTCCCCTCCGGCCCACCCCCGTATACACAGATACGCAGTATTTT. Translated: CASSQDRRTPPLRPTPVYTDTQYF.